The 13 T cell receptor beta chains given below trace back to one sample, sequenced in a study of blood T cell repertoires in COVID-19. Measured with immunoSEQ multiplex PCR; TCRdb has only the in-frame clones, and not every one. The table lists 180,000 or so clones, roughly nine tenths of them singletons. Material: PBMCs or T cells enriched from blood (not recorded which). These TCRs come from a human donor with acute COVID-19. The donor label of this sample is uncertain.

This chain links TRBV4-3 with TRBJ1-2; no definite D call. The CDR3 covers 12 residues. V lost 0 bases, J lost 4 bases, and 3 bases lay in between. Germline V gives CDR1 LGHNA, CDR2 YSLEER. The CDR3, as DNA: TGCGCCAGCAGCCAAGACGGCTATGGCTACACCTTC. Encoded protein: CASSQDGYGYTF.

This clone was detected once. This chain links TRBV5-1 with TRBJ2-3; possibly TRBD1 for D (5 bases). In germline, CDR1 is SGHRS, CDR2 YFSETQ. This CDR3 has 15 residues. Trimming removed 0 bases from V and 0 bases from J, with 8 bases in between. The CDR3 protein is CASSLEGKSTDTQYF. The CDR3 region has the DNA TGCGCCAGCAGCTTGGAGGGGAAGAGCACAGATACGCAGTATTTT. The full variable domain, in which reference TRBV5-1 and TRBJ2-3 provide the parts outside the CDR3, is KAGVTQTPRYLIKTRGQQVTLSCSPISGHRSVSWYQQTPGQGLQFLFEYFSETQRNKGNFPGRFSGRQFSNSRSEMNVSTLELGDSALYLCASSLEGKSTDTQYFGPGTRLTVL.

The chain employs TRBV28 and TRBJ1-1, with 8 bases identical to TRBD1. This CDR3 contains 15 residues. Germline V gene lookup returns CDR1 MDHEN and CDR2 SYDVKM. V gave up 4 bases and J gave up 2 bases; unmatched junction bases: 6. The DNA of the CDR3 is TGTGCCAGCAGTTCGACAGGGGCCCTTAACACTGAAGCTTTCTTT. It yields the protein CASSSTGALNTEAFF.

J is TRBJ2-5 and V is TRBV7-9, with 9 bases matching TRBD2. CDR3 size: 17 residues. The germline CDR1 and CDR2 sequences are SEHNR and FQNEAQ (reference sequence). Trimming cost V 0 bases and J 4 bases; bases outside gene matches: 9. CDR3 bases: TGTGCCAGCAGCTTAGCGTCGGCGGGGGGGCCGTCAGAGACCCAGTACTTC. Its translation: CASSLASAGGPSETQYF.

The rearrangement joins TRBV19 to TRBJ1-5; TRBD1 matches 7 bases. With V trimmed by 8 bases and J by 3 bases, 7 bases remained unmatched. This CDR3 is built from 14 residues. Germline V gene sequence: CDR1 LNHDA, CDR2 SQIVND (reference sequence). The CDR3 bases are TGTGCCAGTTGGGACAGTGGCTACAATCAGCCCCAGCATTTT. Translated: CASWDSGYNQPQHF.

V and J are TRBV3-1 (or the pseudogene TRBV3-2) and TRBJ2-7, with TRBD1 identical over 10 bases. This CDR3 comprises 16 residues. In germline, CDR1 is LGHDT, CDR2 YNNKEL (reference sequence). With V trimmed by 4 bases and J by 0 bases, 6 bases remained unmatched. In DNA, the CDR3 is TGTGCCAGCAGCCGGGACAGGGGTTCGTTCTCCTACGAGCAGTACTTC. Protein sequence: CASSRDRGSFSYEQYF.

This chain's CDR3 is CASSDRGTDTQYF. CDR3 coding DNA: TGTGCCAGCTCCGACAGGGGCACAGATACGCAGTATTTT. The chain recombines TRBV7-2 with TRBJ2-3; 7 bases align to TRBD1. CDR3 size: 13 residues. J lost 1 base, V lost 8 bases, and 3 bases had no gene match. Germline V lookup: CDR1 SGHTA, CDR2 FQGNSA.

This clone has a handful of counts. The chain combines TRBV19 with TRBJ2-3, with D perhaps TRBD1 (6 bases). Looked up from germline, CDR1 is LNHDA and CDR2 is SQIVND (reference sequence). The V gene lost 6 bases and the J gene lost 5 bases, with 15 bases spanning the gap. CDR3 length: 14 residues. CDR3 amino acids: CASSQGRLKDTQYF. The CDR3 bases are TGTGCCAGTAGCCAGGGGCGGTTAAAAGATACGCAGTATTTT.

This clone was picked up a small number of times. Distinct nucleotide sequences in the sample also encode this CDR3. The V and J genes are TRBV19 and TRBJ1-1; D gene uncertain. Per germline, CDR1 LNHDA and CDR2 SQIVND (reference sequence). V dropped 3 bases and J dropped 6 bases, with 8 bases sitting between them. The CDR3 covers 12 residues. This CDR3 reads CASSIGVAEAFF. In nucleotides, the CDR3 is TGTGCCAGTAGTATCGGGGTAGCTGAAGCTTTCTTT.

J is TRBJ1-2 and V is TRBV5-4; D remains ambiguous. From germline, CDR1 is SGHNT and CDR2 YYREEE (reference sequence). V gave up 3 bases and J gave up 6 bases, with 18 bases separating them. This CDR3 comprises 15 residues. This chain's CDR3 is CASSSGWAVRDGYTF. CDR3 nucleotide sequence: TGTGCCAGCAGCTCGGGGTGGGCAGTTCGAGATGGCTACACCTTC.

The chain combines TRBV19 with TRBJ1-1, with 12 bases fitting TRBD1. The V and J ends lost 9 bases and 4 bases, in that order; junction bases with no gene match: 12. Germline V gives CDR1 LNHDA, CDR2 SQIVND (reference sequence). This CDR3 spans 16 amino acids. This CDR3 is CASGPRDRGRPTEAFF. The CDR3 region has the DNA TGTGCCAGCGGCCCCCGGGACAGGGGGCGTCCCACTGAAGCTTTCTTT. Drawing the rest from reference TRBV19 and TRBJ1-1, the complete variable domain is DGGITQSPKYLFRKEGQNVTLSCEQNLNHDAMYWYRQDPGQGLRLIYYSQIVNDFQKGDIAEGYSVSREKKESFPLTVTSAQKNPTAFYLCASGPRDRGRPTEAFFGQGTRLTVV.

This rearrangement joins TRBV30 to TRBJ1-2; 10 positions match TRBD1. Germline CDR1 and CDR2: GTSNPN and SVGIG (reference sequence). This CDR3 contains 19 residues. The trim removed 1 base at V and 3 bases at J, leaving 17 bases unmatched. The CDR3 bases are TGTGCCTGGAGTGGCGGGACAGGGGCCCACCCCTCAAGCGACTATGGCTACACCTTC. Its protein is CAWSGGTGAHPSSDYGYTF.

The gene calls are TRBV28 and TRBJ1-1, with unresolved D. Germline CDR1 reads MDHEN; CDR2 reads SYDVKM. Trimming cost V 3 bases and J 0 bases, with 11 bases left between them. The length of the CDR3 is 15 residues. Written as DNA, the CDR3 is TGTGCCAGCAGTTTTTTAAACACCTTGAACACTGAAGCTTTCTTT. Translated: CASSFLNTLNTEAFF.